This T cell receptor beta chain was documented in a study of blood T cell repertoires in COVID-19. About the study: Samples came from the United States, Italy and Spain, spanning acute and convalescent COVID-19.

Losses at the gene ends were 6 bases for V and 4 bases for J; bases not matched to a gene: 8. Germline CDR1 is SNHLY and CDR2 is FYNNEI. The CDR3 consists of 14 residues. There are a few counts of this clone. Per the original data handling: Amplifying reference gene primers gave estimates of nucleated cell counts. Sequenced by immunoSEQ multiplex PCR; TCRdb stores in-frame clones only, minus some. The V and J calls and the clone size are those of that table, but D and trimming were determined from the DNA. The sample has about 110,000 clones, approximately 88% seen once. The chain has TRBV2 and TRBJ1-2; 7 bases match TRBD1. The specimen sequenced was peripheral blood. This clonotype was sampled from an older woman with acute or convalescent COVID-19. CDR3: CASRSGTALYGYTF. The CDR3 coding sequence is TGTGCCAGCAGGTCCGGGACAGCCCTCTATGGCTACACCTTC. The full variable domain, in which reference TRBV2 and TRBJ1-2 provide the parts outside the CDR3, is EPEVTQTPSHQVTQMGQEVILRCVPISNHLYFYWYRQILGQKVEFLVSFYNNEISEKSEIFDDQFSVERPDGSNFTLKIRSTKLEDSAMYFCASRSGTALYGYTFGSGTRLTVV.